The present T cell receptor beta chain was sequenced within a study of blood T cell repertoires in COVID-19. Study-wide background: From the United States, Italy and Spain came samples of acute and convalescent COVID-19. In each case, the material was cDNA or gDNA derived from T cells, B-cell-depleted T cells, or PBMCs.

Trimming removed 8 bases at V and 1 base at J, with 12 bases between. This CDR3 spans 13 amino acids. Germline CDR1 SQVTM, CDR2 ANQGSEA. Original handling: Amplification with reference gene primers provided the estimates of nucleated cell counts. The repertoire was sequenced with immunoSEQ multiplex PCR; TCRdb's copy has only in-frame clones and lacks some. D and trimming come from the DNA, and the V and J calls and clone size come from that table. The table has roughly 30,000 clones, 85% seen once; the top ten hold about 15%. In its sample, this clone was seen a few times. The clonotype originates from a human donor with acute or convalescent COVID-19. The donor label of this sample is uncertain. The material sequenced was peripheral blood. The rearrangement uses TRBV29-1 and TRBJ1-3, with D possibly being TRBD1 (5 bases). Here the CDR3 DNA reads TGCAGCATATACCAGGGATCTGGAAACACCATATATTTT. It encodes CSIYQGSGNTIYF.